This is a list of T cell receptor beta chains from one sample in a study of blood T cell repertoires in COVID-19. This table comes from immunoSEQ multiplex PCR, and its TCRdb copy is limited to in-frame clones, with some not included. The data show about 160,000 clones, with more than 75% seen just once and under 6% held by the top ten. Sequencing was carried out using peripheral blood. The receptors come from a woman aged 50 to 60 with COVID-19, enrolled during active disease. The CDR3 runs from the conserved cysteine through the conserved F or W. A D gene is named only where the DNA matches it firmly. For some rows the clone size is stated as once, few or many, or as a class when expanded; others skip it.

clone_size,d_call,j_call,v_call,cdr3_nt,cdr3_aa
NA,NA,TRBJ2-5,TRBV10-3,TGTGCCATCAGTGTTGGCGGGCCCCAAGAGACCCAGTACTTC,CAISVGGPQETQYF
NA,NA,TRBJ2-2,TRBV4-1,TGCGCCAGCAGCCGGGGGACAACGAACACCGGGGAGCTGTTTTTT,CASSRGTTNTGELFF
NA,NA,TRBJ1-5,TRBV6-6,TGTGCCAGCAGTCCCAGCGCAGCTACTATTAGCAATCAGCCCCAGCATTTT,CASSPSAATISNQPQHF
NA,NA,TRBJ2-7,TRBV7-9,TGTGCCAGCAGCTCGGGGTGGGGGACTCTCCCCCGGGAGCAGTACTTC,CASSSGWGTLPREQYF
few,TRBD2,TRBJ2-3,TRBV9,TGTGCCAGCAGCGACCCGACAAAGACTAGCGGGGGGTCTACAGATACGCAGTATTTT,CASSDPTKTSGGSTDTQYF
few,NA,TRBJ1-1,TRBV10-3,TGTGCCATCAGTGAGCTAGAAACCCCAGAAGCTTTCTTT,CAISELETPEAFF
NA,TRBD1,TRBJ1-2,TRBV10-3,TGTGCCATCCGACAGGGGGCAAACGATGGCTACACCTTC,CAIRQGANDGYTF
NA,TRBD1,TRBJ2-3,TRBV7-3,TGTGCCAGCAGCCCAGGGGGAATGACAGATACGCAGTATTTT,CASSPGGMTDTQYF
NA,TRBD2,TRBJ2-2,TRBV10-3,TGTGCCATCTACAGCGGGGACGGCACCGGGGAGCTGTTTTTT,CAIYSGDGTGELFF
NA,NA,TRBJ2-2,TRBV5-4,TGTGCCAGCAGGGCAGTGACGAACACCGGGGAGCTGTTTTTT,CASRAVTNTGELFF
NA,TRBD2,TRBJ2-3,TRBV2,TGTGCCAGCAGTCGATGGACTAGCGGGGTGGGGACAGATACGCAGTATTTT,CASSRWTSGVGTDTQYF
NA,TRBD2,TRBJ2-6,TRBV5-4,TGTGCCAGCAGCCCGGGACTAGTACAGAGTGGGGCCAACGTCCTGACTTTC,CASSPGLVQSGANVLTF
NA,TRBD2,TRBJ2-7,TRBV11-2,TGTGCCAGCAGCTTAGATCGACTAGCGGGACCCTACGAGCAGTACTTC,CASSLDRLAGPYEQYF
NA,TRBD1,TRBJ2-7,TRBV5-1,TGCGCCAGCAGCATTAGCGGGACAGGGGAAGAGCAGTACTTC,CASSISGTGEEQYF
NA,NA,TRBJ2-7,TRBV5-1,TGCGCCAGCAGCTTCGGCGGGACGGGATCCTACGAGCAGTACTTC,CASSFGGTGSYEQYF
NA,NA,TRBJ2-1,TRBV7-7,TGTGCCAGCAGCCCACAGACGAGCTCCTACAATGAGCAGTTCTTC,CASSPQTSSYNEQFF
NA,TRBD2,TRBJ2-5,TRBV29-1,TGCAGCGTTGTCCTAGCGGGGGGACAAGAGACCCAGTACTTC,CSVVLAGGQETQYF
NA,NA,TRBJ2-7,TRBV11-2,TGTGCCAGCAGCTTAGGAGGGCACGAGCAGTACTTC,CASSLGGHEQYF
few,TRBD1,TRBJ1-1,TRBV4-1,TGCGCCAGCAGCCAATCTGGACAGGGGAACACTGAAGCTTTCTTT,CASSQSGQGNTEAFF
NA,TRBD1,TRBJ1-5,TRBV5-5,TGTGCCAGCAGCTTAGGACAGGGTCGGACTCAGCCCCAGCATTTT,CASSLGQGRTQPQHF
NA,NA,TRBJ1-4,TRBV28,TGTGCCAGCAGCTCGTCCGGGTCGGGGGGTGAAAAACTGTTTTTT,CASSSSGSGGEKLFF
NA,NA,TRBJ2-7,TRBV9,TGTGCCAGCAGTGTCGACTCGGTTTACGAGCAGTACTTC,CASSVDSVYEQYF
NA,TRBD1,TRBJ2-5,TRBV14,TGTGCCAGCAGCCAAGATTATCAGGGGGCTTGGGCCCAGTACTTC,CASSQDYQGAWAQYF
once,NA,TRBJ2-1,TRBV7-8,TGTGCCAGCAGCCACAATCGGGTTTCCAATGAGCAGTTCTTC,CASSHNRVSNEQFF
NA,TRBD1,TRBJ2-3,TRBV7-9,TGTGCCAGCAGCTTCCAACAGGGGGCCGTCGCAGATACGCAGTATTTT,CASSFQQGAVADTQYF
NA,NA,TRBJ2-7,TRBV29-1,TGCAGCGTTGGCGGCGCATCCTACGAGCAGTACTTC,CSVGGASYEQYF
few,NA,TRBJ1-2,TRBV10-2,TGCGCCAGCAGTGATCTTCCGGGAGCTAACTATGGCTACACCTTC,CASSDLPGANYGYTF
NA,NA,TRBJ2-7,TRBV20-1,TGCAGTGCTAGTTTGGCAGGGGCTTACGAGCAGTACTTC,CSASLAGAYEQYF
NA,NA,TRBJ1-4,TRBV11-2,TGTGCCAGCAGCCCACTTCCACCCTCGGGAAATGAAAAACTGTTTTTT,CASSPLPPSGNEKLFF
NA,NA,TRBJ1-2,TRBV27,TGTGCCAGCAGTTTATTCGGAGGGATCCAACTATCTGGCTACACCTTC,CASSLFGGIQLSGYTF
once,TRBD1,TRBJ2-3,TRBV18,TGTGCCAGCTCACTGGGACAGTTTAGCACAGATACGCAGTATTTT,CASSLGQFSTDTQYF
NA,TRBD1,TRBJ2-7,TRBV11-2,TGTGCCAGCAGTTTCACGGACAGGGCCTACGAGCAGTACTTC,CASSFTDRAYEQYF
NA,NA,TRBJ2-3,TRBV3-1/TRBV3-2,TGTGCCAGCAGCCAAGAGGGACTCCATGGCCAGTATTTT,CASSQEGLHGQYF
NA,TRBD1,TRBJ2-5,TRBV6-2/TRBV6-3,TGTGCCAGCAGCCCCATCAGGGGGCAAGAGACCCAGTACTTC,CASSPIRGQETQYF
few,TRBD1,TRBJ1-2,TRBV12-5,TGTGCTAGCGGAGGGACAGCTAACTATGGCTACACCTTC,CASGGTANYGYTF
NA,NA,TRBJ1-1,TRBV19,TGTGCCAGTAAATGGGCAGAAATGAACACTGAAGCTTTCTTT,CASKWAEMNTEAFF
NA,NA,TRBJ2-5,TRBV18,TGTGCCAGCTCACCAACAGGGAGTGGGCAAGAGACCCAGTACTTC,CASSPTGSGQETQYF
NA,TRBD2,TRBJ2-1,TRBV7-3,TGTGCCAGCAGCTTAGGCCCTAGCGGTACCTACAATGAGCAGTTCTTC,CASSLGPSGTYNEQFF
few,TRBD2,TRBJ2-1,TRBV9,TGTGCCAGCAGCGTAGAGGGACTAGCTGTCAATGAGCAGTTCTTC,CASSVEGLAVNEQFF
few,TRBD1,TRBJ2-2,TRBV11-2,TGTGCCAGCAGCTCACAGGGGGCGACCGGGGAGCTGTTTTTT,CASSSQGATGELFF
NA,NA,TRBJ2-7,TRBV30,TGTGCCTGGACGGGGGTTGGCCGCGAGCAGTACTTC,CAWTGVGREQYF
NA,NA,TRBJ1-1,TRBV7-9,TGTGCCAGCAGCTTAGTACAGGGTCTAATGGCTGAAGCTTTCTTT,CASSLVQGLMAEAFF
NA,TRBD1,TRBJ1-1,TRBV7-9,TGTGCCAGCAGCCCATTATTTGCGAGGGGACAGGAAGGCACTGAAGCTTTCTTT,CASSPLFARGQEGTEAFF
NA,TRBD2,TRBJ2-7,TRBV6-2/TRBV6-3,TGTGCCAGCAGCCTCAGCGGGGTCCCCTCCTACGAGCAGTACTTC,CASSLSGVPSYEQYF
NA,TRBD1,TRBJ2-5,TRBV5-5,TGTGCCAGCAGCTTAGGGACAGGGAAGGAGACCCAGTACTTC,CASSLGTGKETQYF
NA,NA,TRBJ1-6,TRBV6-1,TGTGCCAGCAGTGAAAGCGAGGGGGTGACACCCCTCCACTTT,CASSESEGVTPLHF
NA,TRBD2,TRBJ2-5,TRBV7-7,TGTGCTAGCAGTTTATCTAGCGGGGGGCAAGAGACCCAGTACTTC,CASSLSSGGQETQYF